Presented here are 5 T cell receptor beta chains from one specimen sequenced in a study of early T cells in non-severe SARS-CoV-2 infection. TCRdb ran MiXCR on the 5' RACE reads and lists one entry per CDR3 protein. The table records 20,000 or so distinct CDR3 sequences, 5% to 6% of them present only once. The material was whole blood, obtained at baseline. These receptors were taken from an adult who was a healthcare worker with PCR-confirmed SARS-CoV-2 infection or an uninfected control (not recorded which).

This clonotype is labeled as medium-sized. V and J are TRBV7-8 and TRBJ1-1; D unclear. Trimming took 1 base from V and 5 from J, leaving 8 bases between them. The V gene's germline CDR1 is SGHVS and CDR2 FQNEAQ. The CDR3 is made up of 13 amino acids. The CDR3 protein is CASSLESSTEAFF. The CDR3 coding sequence is TGTGCCAGCAGCTTAGAGTCTTCAACTGAAGCTTTCTTT.

This clonotype was detected a few times. A much bigger clone sits one base away, suggesting this may be a read error. The chain recombines TRBV10-1 with TRBJ2-1, with D perhaps TRBD2 (5 bases). V shed 6 bases and J shed 7 bases, with 13 bases lying between them. Germline V gene data show CDR1 as WNHNN and CDR2 as SYGVQD (reference sequence). This CDR3 contains 13 residues. CDR3 residues: CASSLSGWNEQFF. CDR3 sequence (DNA): TGCGCCAGCAGCTTATCGGGGTGGAATGAGCAGTTCTTC.

This clonotype was seen many times. This chain joins TRBV7-6 and TRBJ1-2, with 8 bases fitting TRBD1. The junction had 8 bases not matched to a gene; V was cut back by 0 bases and J by 8 bases. The CDR3 spans 15 residues. Germline V gene sequence: CDR1 SGHVS, CDR2 FNYEAQ. The CDR3 DNA is TGTGCCAGCAGCTTAGCCCACAGGGGGTCGGACGGCTACACCTTC. Translation gives CASSLAHRGSDGYTF.

This clonotype was seen at least ten times. The V gene is TRBV6-5, the J gene TRBJ2-3; D gene uncertain. The germline V and J ends were trimmed by 2 bases and 4 bases, with 22 bases remaining between them. Germline CDR1 is MNHEY and CDR2 is SVGAGI. This CDR3 has 18 residues. The CDR3 DNA sequence: TGTGCCAGCAGTTACCAGTTCCCTCGGCGGACCCCTGCAGATACGCAGTATTTT. Its translation is CASSYQFPRRTPADTQYF.

This clonotype ranks as medium-sized (0.01 to 0.1%). A read error may produce the germline difference seen at one junction end. This chain links TRBV5-6 with TRBJ2-1, with D possibly TRBD2 on 5 matching bases. Looked up from germline, CDR1 is SGHDT and CDR2 is YYEEEE. The CDR3 is made up of 13 amino acids. CDR3 bases: TGTGCCAGCAGCTTGCAGCGGACTGCCAATCTAATCTTC. Amino acids: CASSLQRTANLIF.